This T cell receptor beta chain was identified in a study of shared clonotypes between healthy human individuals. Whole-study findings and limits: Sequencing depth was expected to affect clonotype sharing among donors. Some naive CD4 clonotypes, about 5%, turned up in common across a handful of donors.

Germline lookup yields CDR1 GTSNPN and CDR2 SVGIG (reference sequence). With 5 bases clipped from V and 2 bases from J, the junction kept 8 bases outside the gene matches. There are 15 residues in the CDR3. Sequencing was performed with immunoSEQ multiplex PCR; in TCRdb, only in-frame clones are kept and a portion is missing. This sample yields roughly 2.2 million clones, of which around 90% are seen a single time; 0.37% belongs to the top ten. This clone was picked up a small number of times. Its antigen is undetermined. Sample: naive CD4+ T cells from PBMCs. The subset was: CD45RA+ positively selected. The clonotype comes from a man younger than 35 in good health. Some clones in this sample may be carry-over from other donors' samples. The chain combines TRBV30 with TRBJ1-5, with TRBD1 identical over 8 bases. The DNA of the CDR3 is TGTGCCTGGGGACAGGGACGGGGGGGCAATCAGCCCCAGCATTTT. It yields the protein CAWGQGRGGNQPQHF.